One sample yielded the 2 T cell receptor beta chains listed below, sequenced in a study of T cells in women clearing cervical HPV infection. Here immunoSEQ multiplex PCR was the method, and the copy in TCRdb shows in-frame clones only, minus some. This table holds about 33,000 clones. Sequenced input: blood buffy coat. The receptors shown here come from a woman between 18 and 75 years old with a cervical HPV16 infection that either progressed to CIN3+ or cleared (not recorded which).

A word on this clone: The read stops 3 residues short of the end of the CDR3; the missing end is completed from the germline J gene. The rearrangement joins TRBV5-1 to TRBJ2-2; a weak D match, TRBD2 (5 bases). The germline CDR1 and CDR2 sequences are SGHRS and YFSETQ. The CDR3 totals 15 residues. The covered CDR3 bases are TGCGCCAGCAGCTTTGAGGGCTCAGGAGGTGAAAAG. Protein sequence: CASSFEGSGGEK. The entire CDR3 protein is CASSFEGSGGEKLFF. The whole variable domain, filled in from reference TRBV5-1 and TRBJ2-2, reads KAGVTQTPRYLIKTRGQQVTLSCSPISGHRSVSWYQQTPGQGLQFLFEYFSETQRNKGNFPGRFSGRQFSNSRSEMNVSTLELGDSALYLCASSFEGSGGEKLFFGEGSRLTVL.

About this clone: Read sequence stops 3 residues before the CDR3 end, and the germline J gene provides the missing end. The V gene is TRBV11-2, the J gene TRBJ1-2; no clear D gene. This CDR3 has 14 amino acids. CDR1 and CDR2 (germline): SGHAT, FQNNGV. This CDR3 reads CASSLEVSGYDYTF. The DNA read from the CDR3 is TGTGCCAGCAGCTTAGAGGTTAGCGGCTACGAC. Complete variable domain (other parts from reference TRBV11-2 and TRBJ1-2): EAGVAQSPRYKIIEKRQSVAFWCNPISGHATLYWYQQILGQGPKLLIQFQNNGVVDDSQLPKDRFSAERLKGVDSTLKIQPAKLEDSAVYLCASSLEVSGYDYTFGSGTRLTVV.